The T cell receptor beta chain described here comes from a study of post-analysis software for immune sequencing data. Findings and limits, study-wide: Compared with controls, patients showed significantly lower normalized Chao1 diversity. A handful of TRBV segments were significantly more frequent in patients than in controls. TRBV5-6, TRBV5-1 and TRBV20-1 were among these segments.

Presence of unique molecular identifiers characterized the TCR beta cDNA libraries. TCRdb reprocessed the PCR reads via MiXCR and lists one record per CDR3 protein. The table has 350,000 to 500,000 distinct CDR3 sequences, more than 30% seen once. With regard to this clonotype: Its specificity is unknown.

CDR3 length equals 15 residues. Germline CDR1 and CDR2: MDHEN and SYDVKM. V lost 5 bases, J lost 3 bases, and 5 bases stayed unmatched. The chain links TRBV28 to TRBJ2-5; 11 bases match TRBD2. Sample: blood. The sequence was obtained from a girl aged 2-10 years with multiple sclerosis. The CDR3 spells CASSPRSGREETQYF. Here the CDR3 DNA reads TGTGCCAGCAGTCCTCGTAGCGGGAGGGAAGAGACCCAGTACTTC.